This T cell receptor (beta chain) was identified in a study of blood T cell repertoires in COVID-19. Turning to the study itself: Sources were T cells, B-cell-depleted T cells, or PBMCs; the material itself was cDNA or gDNA.

Data came from immunoSEQ multiplex PCR; TCRdb stores just in-frame clones and leaves some out. The repertoire holds fewer than 350,000 clones, with approximately 87% as singletons. The CDR3 contains 12 residues. Germline-derived CDR1 and CDR2 are SQVTM and ANQGSEA. Trimming took 8 bases from V and 11 from J, leaving 21 bases between them. The origin of this receptor is a woman in her 30s with COVID-19, enrolled during active disease. Sequencing used peripheral blood. This chain links TRBV29-1 with TRBJ1-1; D may be TRBD1 (6 bases). CDR3 DNA sequence: TGCAGCTTCCGGGACAACCCTCCCCAGGCTTTCTTT. Translated, it gives CSFRDNPPQAFF.